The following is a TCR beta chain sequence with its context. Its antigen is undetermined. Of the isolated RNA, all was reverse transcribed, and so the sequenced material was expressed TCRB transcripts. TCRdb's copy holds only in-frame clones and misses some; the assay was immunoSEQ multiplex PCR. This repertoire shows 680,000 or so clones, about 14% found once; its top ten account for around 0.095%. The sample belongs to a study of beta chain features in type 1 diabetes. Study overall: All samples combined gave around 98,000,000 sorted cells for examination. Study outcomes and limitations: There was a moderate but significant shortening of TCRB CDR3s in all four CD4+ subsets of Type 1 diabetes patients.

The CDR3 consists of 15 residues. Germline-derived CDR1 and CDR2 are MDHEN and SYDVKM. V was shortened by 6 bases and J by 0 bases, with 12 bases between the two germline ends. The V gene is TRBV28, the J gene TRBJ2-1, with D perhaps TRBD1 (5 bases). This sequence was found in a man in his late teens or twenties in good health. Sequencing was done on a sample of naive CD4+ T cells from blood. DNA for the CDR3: TGTGCCAGCAGAGTTCAGGGAAGCTCCTACAATGAGCAGTTCTTC. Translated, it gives CASRVQGSSYNEQFF.